This TCR beta chain comes out of a study of cytomegalovirus exposure and HLA in healthy donors. Study-wide points: Some public TCRs appeared in many individuals, while most sequences were rare. Another analysis was done later, and it associated roughly 15,000 TCR beta sequences with HLA alleles at 0.05 false discovery rate.

Notes on this clone: Antigen specificity is unknown.

Trimming left V 0 bases short and J 5 bases short, with 17 bases between. The CDR3 extends over 16 amino acids. The germline V gene encodes CDR1 SGDLS and CDR2 YYNGEE. PCR amplification relied on 60 Vbeta primers (plus 13 Jbeta primers). The data were produced by immunoSEQ multiplex PCR, yet TCRdb's version contains in-frame clones alone and is incomplete. The sample consists of 140,000 to 150,000 clones, about four fifths of them appearing once. This receptor was taken from a woman between 18 and 29 years old in good health and CMV-seropositive. The chain links TRBV9 to TRBJ2-5; a possible D gene is TRBD1 (7 bases). Sample: PBMCs. For the CDR3, the DNA is TGTGCCAGCAGCGTAGAGGGGGGACAGCCAGGGGAGACCCAGTACTTC. It codes for CASSVEGGQPGETQYF.